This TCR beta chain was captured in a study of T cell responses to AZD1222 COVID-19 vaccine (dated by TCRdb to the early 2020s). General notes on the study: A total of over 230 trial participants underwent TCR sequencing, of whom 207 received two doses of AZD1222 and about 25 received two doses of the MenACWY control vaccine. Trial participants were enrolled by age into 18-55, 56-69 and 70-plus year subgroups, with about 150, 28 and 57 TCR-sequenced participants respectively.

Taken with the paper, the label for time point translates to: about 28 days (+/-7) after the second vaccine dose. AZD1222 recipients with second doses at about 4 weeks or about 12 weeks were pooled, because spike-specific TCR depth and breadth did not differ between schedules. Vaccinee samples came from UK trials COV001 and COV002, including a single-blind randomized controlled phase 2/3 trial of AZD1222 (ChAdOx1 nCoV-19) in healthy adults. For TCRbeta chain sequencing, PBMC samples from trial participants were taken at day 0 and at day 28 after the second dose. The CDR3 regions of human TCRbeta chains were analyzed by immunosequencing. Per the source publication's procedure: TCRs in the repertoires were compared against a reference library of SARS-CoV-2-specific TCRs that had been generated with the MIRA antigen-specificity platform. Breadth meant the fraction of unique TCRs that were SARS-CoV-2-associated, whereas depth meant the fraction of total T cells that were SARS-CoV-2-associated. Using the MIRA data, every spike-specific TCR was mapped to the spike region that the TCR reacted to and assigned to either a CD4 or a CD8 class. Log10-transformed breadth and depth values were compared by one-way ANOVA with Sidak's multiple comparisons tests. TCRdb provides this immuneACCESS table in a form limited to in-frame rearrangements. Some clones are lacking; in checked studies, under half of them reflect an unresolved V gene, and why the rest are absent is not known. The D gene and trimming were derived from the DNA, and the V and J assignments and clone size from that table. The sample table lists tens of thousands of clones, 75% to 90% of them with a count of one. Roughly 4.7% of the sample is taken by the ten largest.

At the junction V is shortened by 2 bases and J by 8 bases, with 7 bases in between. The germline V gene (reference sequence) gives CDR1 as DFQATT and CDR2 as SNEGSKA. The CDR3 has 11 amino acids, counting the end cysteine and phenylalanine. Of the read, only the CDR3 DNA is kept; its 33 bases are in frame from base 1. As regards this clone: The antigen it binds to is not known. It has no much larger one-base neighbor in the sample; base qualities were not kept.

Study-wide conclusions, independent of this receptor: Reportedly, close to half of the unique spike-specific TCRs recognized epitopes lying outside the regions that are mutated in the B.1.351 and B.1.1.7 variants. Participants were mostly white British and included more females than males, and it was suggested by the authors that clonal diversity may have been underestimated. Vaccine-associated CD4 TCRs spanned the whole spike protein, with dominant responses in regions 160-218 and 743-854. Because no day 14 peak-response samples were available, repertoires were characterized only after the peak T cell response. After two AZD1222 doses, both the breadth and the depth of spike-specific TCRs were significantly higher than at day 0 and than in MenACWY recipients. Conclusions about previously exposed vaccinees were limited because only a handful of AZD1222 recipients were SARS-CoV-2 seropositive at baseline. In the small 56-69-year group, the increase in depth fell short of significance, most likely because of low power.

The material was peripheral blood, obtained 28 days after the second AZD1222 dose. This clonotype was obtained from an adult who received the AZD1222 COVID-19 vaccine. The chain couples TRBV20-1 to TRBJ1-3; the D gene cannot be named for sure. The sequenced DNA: TGCAGTGCTAGACGAATAGACACCATATATTTT. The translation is CSARRIDTIYF.